Included here is one T cell receptor beta chain sequence, with context. Its antigen is not known. Only in-frame clones appear in the TCRdb table, and some are missing; sequencing was by immunoSEQ multiplex PCR. Among about 5,600 clones, roughly 60% were seen once, and the ten largest hold approximately 45%. CDR3 length: 13 amino acids. V lost 1 base, J lost 5 bases, and 2 bases stayed unmatched. CDR1 is SGHVS and CDR2 is FNYEAQ in the germline V gene. This entry is derived from a study of CD8 T cell repertoires and HIV-1 epitope variants. Looking at the study overall: Epitopes were three Gag families plus Nef HW9 and YT9.

The chain recombines TRBV7-6 with TRBJ2-7; TRBD1 agrees at 7 bases. The sequence was collected from a male donor with HIV. Input material: cultured CD8+ T cells derived from PBMCs. CDR3 residues: CASSLGGQDEQYF. The CDR3 nucleotides are TGTGCCAGCAGCTTAGGAGGACAGGACGAGCAGTACTTC.